One and the same sample provided the 4 T cell receptor beta chains below, sequenced in a study of shared clonotypes between healthy human individuals. Assay: immunoSEQ multiplex PCR; the TCRdb copy retains only in-frame clones and omits some. The data contain about 2.3 million clones, just over 90% of them singletons. Material for sequencing was naive CD4+ T cells from PBMCs. The subset was: CD45RA+ positively selected. The receptors originated from a man aged 18-30 years in good health. Some clones in this sample may be carry-over from other donors' samples.

The genes are TRBV27 and TRBJ2-5, with D possibly being TRBD1 (5 bases). The CDR3 spans 15 residues. The germline V gene has CDR1 MNHEY and CDR2 SMNVEV (reference sequence). Between the trimmed V and J ends, which lost 3 bases and 3 bases, there was a span of 14 bases. This chain's CDR3 is CASSLLGQNKETQYF. CDR3 coding DNA: TGTGCCAGCAGTTTGTTGGGGCAGAACAAAGAGACCCAGTACTTC.

To note about this clone: Other DNA sequences in the same sample also yield this CDR3. The genes are TRBV7-2 and TRBJ1-1; no clear D gene. The CDR3 extends over 13 amino acids. In germline, CDR1 is SGHTA, CDR2 FQGNSA. Trimming removed 3 bases from V and 1 base from J, with 6 bases in between. CDR3 bases: TGTGCCAGCAGCTTTTCTACGAACACTGAAGCTTTCTTT. It specifies CASSFSTNTEAFF.

The chain links TRBV9 to TRBJ2-2, with a tentative D call TRBD1 (5 bases). Trimming cost V 4 bases and J 2 bases, with 12 bases left between them. The CDR3 spans 15 residues. Germline loops: CDR1 SGDLS, CDR2 YYNGEE. The CDR3 nucleotides are TGTGCCAGCAGCAGGGGCAGTCAAAACACCGGGGAGCTGTTTTTT. Translation: CASSRGSQNTGELFF.

This clone showed up just a few times. This chain joins TRBV28 and TRBJ1-5; unclear D gene. The CDR3 is 11 residues long. The germline CDR1 and CDR2 sequences are MDHEN and SYDVKM. Trimming removed 5 bases at V and 11 bases at J, with 10 bases between. The CDR3 DNA reads TGTGCCAGCAGTGCCGATATAGCCCAGCATTTT. Protein product: CASSADIAQHF.